This TCR beta chain appears in the sequencing data of a study of cytomegalovirus exposure and HLA in healthy donors. CDR3 size: 15 residues. J was trimmed by 4 bases and V by 7 bases; bases with no gene match: 11. Germline values: CDR1 MNHNS, CDR2 SASEGT. 13 Jbeta primers and 60 Vbeta primers were used for the PCR. Using immunoSEQ multiplex PCR, the repertoire was profiled, and TCRdb retains in-frame clones only, with some absent. Of some 250,000 clones in the sample, around 81% are singletons; the top ten hold less than 9%. Points on this clone: Its antigen remains unknown.

Study-wide findings and caveats: Association of a missense DCLRE1C variant with TCR beta V- and J-gene trimming was reported in a later analysis. Investigators reported approximately 150 TCR beta chains as tied to cytomegalovirus. The authors reported that TCR beta sequences could predict HLA-A and HLA-B alleles. These predictions were accurate for most subjects in the first cohort. Reported results showed that the classifier diagnosed cytomegalovirus status with high specificity and sensitivity.

The source material was PBMCs. This receptor was obtained from a woman aged 60-75 years in good health and CMV-seropositive. V usage is TRBV6-1 and J usage is TRBJ2-5; 8 positions agree with TRBD2. The CDR3 loop is CASIPLAEGGETQYF. The CDR3 DNA reads TGTGCCAGCATTCCACTAGCGGAAGGGGGAGAGACCCAGTACTTC.